This entry lists 15 T cell receptor beta chains sequenced from one sample in a study of T cells in Graves' hyperthyroidism and ophthalmopathy (dated by TCRdb to between 2019 and 2020). Library method: multiplex PCR. Sequencer: Illumina HiSeq 2000. Amplification of TCR beta CDR3 regions was carried out from RNA transcripts. A first-round RT-PCR of the TCR CDR3 used the HTBI primer set with the Qiagen OneStep RT-PCR kit. TCRdb ran its own pipeline on the public reads, namely fastp trimming at Q25 and MiXCR clone calling, and kept in-frame beta chains. Rows matching on CDR3 protein sequence are summarized as one entry with the most common DNA and genes. The sample data list 800,000 or so distinct CDR3 sequences, and about two fifths of these were observed just once. Over 8% of the sample lies in the top ten. Sequencing used blood. The receptor set was obtained from a man aged 18 to 29 with Graves' hyperthyroidism.

The rearrangement links TRBV7-6 to TRBJ2-7, with D perhaps TRBD2 (5 bases). Germline V gives CDR1 SGHVS, CDR2 FNYEAQ. Between the trimmed V and J ends, which lost 6 bases and 3 bases, there was a span of 18 bases. The CDR3 is 15 amino acids. Here the CDR3 DNA reads TGTGCCAGCAGGCCGACCTTCAGAGGGCGCTACGAGCAGTACTTC. Protein product: CASRPTFRGRYEQYF.

The chain combines TRBV29-1 with TRBJ1-2; the D is unclear. The CDR3 is made up of 11 amino acids. V was clipped by 4 bases and J by 8 bases, with 11 bases between them. CDR1 and CDR2 (germline): SQVTM, ANQGSEA. The CDR3 is CSVGGGWGYTF. CDR3 nucleotides: TGCAGCGTTGGAGGTGGGTGGGGCTACACCTTC.

This clonotype was counted only a few times. As DNA, the CDR3 is TGCAGTGCTAGAGATGGTCAGGGGGACACTGAAGCTTTCTTT. Translation: CSARDGQGDTEAFF. The rearrangement links TRBV20-1 to TRBJ1-1; 7 positions match TRBD1. CDR3 size: 14 residues. With V trimmed by 0 bases and J by 3 bases, 4 bases remained unmatched. The germline V gene has CDR1 DFQATT and CDR2 SNEGSKA (reference sequence).

J is TRBJ1-6 and V is TRBV10-2, with D unclear. The germline V and J ends were trimmed by 7 bases and 8 bases, with 27 bases remaining between them. Germline CDR1 reads WSHSY; CDR2 reads SAAADI. CDR3 length: 18 amino acids. The CDR3 protein is CASKGSGSFTGPYSPLHF. The CDR3 coding sequence is TGCGCCAGCAAGGGATCAGGCAGCTTTACGGGCCCTTATTCACCCCTCCACTTT.

The chain joins TRBV9 to TRBJ1-6; D is ambiguous. The length of the CDR3 is 15 residues. The V end lost 3 bases, the J end lost 3 bases, and 10 bases lay between the germline ends. In germline, CDR1 is SGDLS, CDR2 YYNGEE. For the CDR3, the DNA is TGTGCCAGCAGCGCTCCCGAAGACTATAATTCACCCCTCCACTTT. Translating gives CASSAPEDYNSPLHF. The full variable domain, its missing parts supplied by reference TRBV9 and TRBJ1-6, is DSGVTQTPKHLITATGQRVTLRCSPRSGDLSVYWYQQSLDQGLQFLIQYYNGEERAKGNILERFSAQQFPDLHSELNLSSLELGDSALYFCASSAPEDYNSPLHFGNGTRLTVT.

This clonotype was seen just once. An end of the junction differs from the germline gene, which may be a read error. The chain has TRBV5-1 and TRBJ2-6, with D possibly being TRBD1 (5 bases). Per germline, CDR1 SGHRS and CDR2 YFSETQ. The CDR3 is made up of 15 amino acids. CDR3 amino acids: CASSLTNSGADVPTF. The DNA of the CDR3 is TGCGCCAGCAGCTTGACGAACTCTGGGGCCGACGTCCCGACTTTC.

This clonotype was observed a handful of times. The chain is built from TRBV20-1 and TRBJ2-7; D tentatively reads TRBD1 or TRBD2 (5 bases each). V was shortened by 5 bases and J by 2 bases, with 16 bases between the two germline ends. CDR3 length equals 14 residues. In germline, CDR1 is DFQATT, CDR2 SNEGSKA (reference sequence). Written as DNA, the CDR3 is TGCAGTGCTGCGTCGGGACGGTTCCCCTACGAGCAGTACTTC. Translating gives CSAASGRFPYEQYF.

This chain connects TRBV6-5 to TRBJ2-5; tentatively, D is TRBD2 (5 bases). The CDR3 runs to 15 residues. Looked up from germline, CDR1 is MNHEY and CDR2 is SVGAGI. V was cut by 4 bases and J by 2 bases, with 14 bases left in between. CDR3 protein: CASSSSSGMQETQYF. The DNA of the CDR3 is TGTGCCAGCAGTTCGAGCAGCGGAATGCAAGAGACCCAGTACTTC.

This rearrangement joins TRBV29-1 to TRBJ1-1, with 10 nucleotides matching TRBD1. CDR1 and CDR2 (germline): SQVTM, ANQGSEA. This CDR3 is 13 amino acids long. V was pared by 7 bases and J by 5 bases, with 7 bases of the junction left unmatched. The CDR3 protein is CSAEDRGRTEAFF. In nucleotides, the CDR3 is TGCAGCGCCGAGGACAGGGGGAGGACTGAAGCTTTCTTT.

This clonotype showed up many times. The rearrangement uses TRBV10-3 and TRBJ1-1, with a tentative D call TRBD1 (6 bases). CDR1 is ENHRY, CDR2 SYGVKD, per germline. V lost 7 bases, J lost 4 bases, and 10 bases lay in between. The CDR3 spans 12 residues. The CDR3 coding sequence is TGTGCCATCACCGGGGGCGGCACTGAAGCTTTCTTT. It is translated as CAITGGGTEAFF.

The chain links TRBV20-1 to TRBJ1-4; no definite D call. The CDR3 loop spans 14 amino acids. Germline CDR1 DFQATT, CDR2 SNEGSKA (reference sequence). V was cut by 0 bases and J by 3 bases, with 8 bases left in between. The CDR3 DNA reads as TGCAGTGCTAGAGATGGTCGCTCTAATGAAAAACTGTTTTTT. Amino acids: CSARDGRSNEKLFF.

This clonotype was picked up a small number of times. The chain recombines TRBV20-1 with TRBJ1-5; D is possibly TRBD1 (5 bases). CDR1 DFQATT and CDR2 SNEGSKA come from the germline V gene (reference sequence). This CDR3 has 14 amino acids. Trimming took off 2 bases at V and 3 bases at J, with 11 bases between the two ends. Here the CDR3 reads CSARPLDINQPQHF. The CDR3 bases are TGCAGTGCTAGACCATTGGACATCAATCAGCCCCAGCATTTT.

This clonotype was detected once. The V call is TRBV2, the J call TRBJ1-6; TRBD1 agrees at 10 bases. This CDR3 spans 16 amino acids. V lost 4 bases and J lost 5; bases outside the gene matches: 5. Germline V gene lookup returns CDR1 SNHLY and CDR2 FYNNEI. The CDR3 loop reads CASSATGGANNSPLHF. The CDR3 DNA reads TGTGCCAGCAGTGCGACAGGGGGCGCGAATAATTCACCCCTCCACTTT. The full variable domain, in which reference TRBV2 and TRBJ1-6 provide the parts outside the CDR3, is EPEVTQTPSHQVTQMGQEVILRCVPISNHLYFYWYRQILGQKVEFLVSFYNNEISEKSEIFDDQFSVERPDGSNFTLKIRSTKLEDSAMYFCASSATGGANNSPLHFGNGTRLTVT.

This chain uses TRBV30 with TRBJ1-1; D not resolved. This CDR3 has 11 amino acids. Deletions cut 4 bases from V and 4 bases from J, with 7 bases between. CDR1 is GTSNPN and CDR2 is SVGIG in the germline V gene (reference sequence). In DNA, the CDR3 is TGTGCCTGGACCAAGACCACTGAAGCTTTCTTT. Its protein is CAWTKTTEAFF.

On this clonotype itself: A read error may explain this, as a much larger clone is one base away. The gene calls are TRBV15 and TRBJ2-5; D possibly corresponds to TRBD2 (7 bases). Germline loops: CDR1 LNHNV, CDR2 YYDKDF (reference sequence). Trimming shortened V by 6 bases and J by 4 bases, and 18 bases separated the two germline ends. The CDR3 length is 15 residues. The CDR3 DNA reads TGTGCCACCAGAGGGAGTGGGGGGGCCTCAGAGACCCAGTACTTC. This codes for CATRGSGGASETQYF.